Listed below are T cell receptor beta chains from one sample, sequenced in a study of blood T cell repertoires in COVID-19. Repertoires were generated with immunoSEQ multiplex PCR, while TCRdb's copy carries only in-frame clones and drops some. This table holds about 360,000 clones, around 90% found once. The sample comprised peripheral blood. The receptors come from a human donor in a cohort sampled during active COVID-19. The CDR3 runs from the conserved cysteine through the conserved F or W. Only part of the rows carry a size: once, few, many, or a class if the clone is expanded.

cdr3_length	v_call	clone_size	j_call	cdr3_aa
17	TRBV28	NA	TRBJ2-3	CASRTKFLPPPTDTQYF
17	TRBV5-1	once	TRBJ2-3	CASSWGVAGGPTDTQYF
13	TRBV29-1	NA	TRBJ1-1	CSVEGTVNTEAFF
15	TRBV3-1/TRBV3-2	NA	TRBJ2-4	CASSLVAGSKNIQYF
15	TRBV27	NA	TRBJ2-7	CASSLAGGPLYEQYF
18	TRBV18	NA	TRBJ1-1	CASSPTIGRGGGTTEAFF
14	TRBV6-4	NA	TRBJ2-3	CASSEGGETDTQYF
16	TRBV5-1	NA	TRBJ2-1	CASREPTGGRYNEQFF
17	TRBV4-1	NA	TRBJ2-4	CASSPLVPSLAKNIQYF
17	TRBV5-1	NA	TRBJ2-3	CASRPVIQTSYPDTQYF
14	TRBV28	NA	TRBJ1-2	CASTYVGQGYGYTF
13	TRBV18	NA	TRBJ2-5	CASSPDSQETQYF
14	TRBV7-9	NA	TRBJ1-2	CASSPRTGVKGYTF
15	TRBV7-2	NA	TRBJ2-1	CASSIGTGAYNEQFF
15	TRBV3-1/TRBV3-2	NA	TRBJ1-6	CASSQGEGANSPLHF
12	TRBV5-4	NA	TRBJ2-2	CASSLSLGELFF
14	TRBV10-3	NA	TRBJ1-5	CAISERGGNQPQHF
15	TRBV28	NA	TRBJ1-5	CASSPPGNGNQPQHF
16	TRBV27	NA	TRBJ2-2	CASSWGGQGNTGELFF
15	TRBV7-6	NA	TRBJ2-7	CASTIAGAPSDEQYF
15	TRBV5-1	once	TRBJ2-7	CASRKGGQAVGEQYF
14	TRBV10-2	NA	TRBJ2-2	CASSLSDDTGELFF
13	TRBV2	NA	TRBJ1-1	CASSDGGNTEAFF
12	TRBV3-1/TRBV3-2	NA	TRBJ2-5	CASSQFIETQYF
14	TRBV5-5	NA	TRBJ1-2	CASSAGVGAYGYTF
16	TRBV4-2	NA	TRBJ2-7	CASSPTRTSGFYEQYF
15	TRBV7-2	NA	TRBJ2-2	CASSLVIAVTGELFF
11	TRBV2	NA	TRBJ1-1	CASRANTEAFF
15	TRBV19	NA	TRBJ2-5	CASSGSGGAWETQYF
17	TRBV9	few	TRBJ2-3	CASSVGVAGGITDTQYF
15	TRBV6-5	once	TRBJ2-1	CASSYDQNRFNEQFF
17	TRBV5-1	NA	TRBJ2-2	CASSPRVAGGTTGELFF
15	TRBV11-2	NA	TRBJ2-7	CASSLVPQGLYEQYF
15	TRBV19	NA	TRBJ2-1	CASNRRVAGGNEQFF
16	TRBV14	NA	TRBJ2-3	CASSQARTSGGDTQYF
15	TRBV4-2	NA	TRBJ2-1	CASMAGASSYNEQFF